Reported below is one T cell receptor (beta chain). The sample comes from a study of OX40 agonist ivuxolimab in advanced cancers. The wider study: The patients received ivuxolimab by intravenous route every 2 weeks at 0.01 to 10 mg/kg.

The repertoire was sequenced with immunoSEQ multiplex PCR; TCRdb's copy has only in-frame clones and lacks some. The sample carries about 82,000 clones, around four fifths recorded once. The sequencing here drew on CD4+ or CD8+ T cells sorted from blood, taken in a trial of the OX40 agonist ivuxolimab. This clonotype was sampled from an adult with an advanced solid tumor such as melanoma, head and neck, liver or kidney cancer.

In DNA, the CDR3 is TGCAGCGTTCCTAGCGGGGGGGCCCGCACAGATACGCAGTATTTT. As protein: CSVPSGGARTDTQYF. This chain uses TRBV29-1 with TRBJ2-3; 12 bases map to TRBD2. From germline, CDR1 is SQVTM and CDR2 ANQGSEA. V lost 5 bases and J lost 1; bases outside the gene matches: 4. The CDR3 has 15 residues.